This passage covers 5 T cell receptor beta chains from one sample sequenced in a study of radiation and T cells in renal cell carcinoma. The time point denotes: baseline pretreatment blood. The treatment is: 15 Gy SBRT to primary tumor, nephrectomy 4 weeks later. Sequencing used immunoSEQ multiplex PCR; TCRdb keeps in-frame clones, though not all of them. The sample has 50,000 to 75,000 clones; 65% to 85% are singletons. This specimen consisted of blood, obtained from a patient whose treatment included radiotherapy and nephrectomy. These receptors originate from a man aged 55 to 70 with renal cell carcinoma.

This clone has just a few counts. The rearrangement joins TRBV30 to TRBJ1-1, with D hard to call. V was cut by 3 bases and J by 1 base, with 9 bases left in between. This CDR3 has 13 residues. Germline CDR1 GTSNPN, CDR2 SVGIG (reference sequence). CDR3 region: CAWREGGNTEAFF. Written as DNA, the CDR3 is TGTGCCTGGAGGGAAGGTGGGAACACTGAAGCTTTCTTT.

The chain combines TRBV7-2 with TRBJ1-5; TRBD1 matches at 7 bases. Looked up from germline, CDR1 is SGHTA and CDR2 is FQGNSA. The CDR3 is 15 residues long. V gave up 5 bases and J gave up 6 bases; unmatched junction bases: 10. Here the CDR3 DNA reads TGTGCCAGCAGCGAACAGACAGGGCTAATTCAGCCCCAGCATTTT. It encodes CASSEQTGLIQPQHF.

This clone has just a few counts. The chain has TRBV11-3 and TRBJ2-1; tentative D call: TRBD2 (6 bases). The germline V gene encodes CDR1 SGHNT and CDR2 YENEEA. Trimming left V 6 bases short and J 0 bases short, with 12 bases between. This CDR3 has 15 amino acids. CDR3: CASSYRRGSYNEQFF. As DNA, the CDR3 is TGTGCCAGCAGTTATAGGAGGGGCTCCTACAATGAGCAGTTCTTC.

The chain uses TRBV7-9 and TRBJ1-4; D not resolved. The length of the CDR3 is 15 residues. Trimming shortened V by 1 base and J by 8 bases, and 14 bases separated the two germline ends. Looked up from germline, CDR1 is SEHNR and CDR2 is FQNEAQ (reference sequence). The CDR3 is CASSLVVGRREKLFF. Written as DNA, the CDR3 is TGTGCCAGCAGCTTAGTCGTCGGGCGGCGAGAAAAACTGTTTTTT.

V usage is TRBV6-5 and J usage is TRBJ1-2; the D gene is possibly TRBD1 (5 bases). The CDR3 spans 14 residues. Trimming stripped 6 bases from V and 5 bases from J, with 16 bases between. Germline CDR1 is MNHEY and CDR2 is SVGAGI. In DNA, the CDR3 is TGTGCCAGCAGCGAAAAACAGGAACTATATGGCTACACCTTC. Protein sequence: CASSEKQELYGYTF.